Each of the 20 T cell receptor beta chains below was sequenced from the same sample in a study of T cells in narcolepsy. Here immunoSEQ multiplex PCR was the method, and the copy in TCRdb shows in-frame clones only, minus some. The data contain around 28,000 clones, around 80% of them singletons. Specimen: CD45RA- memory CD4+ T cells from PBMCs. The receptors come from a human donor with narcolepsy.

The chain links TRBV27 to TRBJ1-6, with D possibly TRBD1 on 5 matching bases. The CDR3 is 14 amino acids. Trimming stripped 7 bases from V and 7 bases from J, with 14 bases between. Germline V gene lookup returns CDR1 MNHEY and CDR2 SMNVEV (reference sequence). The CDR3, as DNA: TGTGCCAGCACTTTTTGGGGCAGCAATTCACCCCTCCACTTT. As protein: CASTFWGSNSPLHF.

The CDR3 DNA reads TGTGCCAGTAGTATACAGGGTGGGAACGAGCAGTACTTC. This sequence encodes CASSIQGGNEQYF. This chain links TRBV19 with TRBJ2-7; D possibly corresponds to TRBD1 (5 bases). V was clipped by 2 bases and J by 5 bases, with 10 bases between them. Germline V gene sequence: CDR1 LNHDA, CDR2 SQIVND (reference sequence). CDR3 length equals 13 residues.

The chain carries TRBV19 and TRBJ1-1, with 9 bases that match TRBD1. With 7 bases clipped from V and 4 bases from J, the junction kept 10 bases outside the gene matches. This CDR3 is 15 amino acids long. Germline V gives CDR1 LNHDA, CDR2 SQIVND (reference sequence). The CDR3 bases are TGTGCCAGTACCAGGGGGACAGGGTATTTCACTGAAGCTTTCTTT. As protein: CASTRGTGYFTEAFF.

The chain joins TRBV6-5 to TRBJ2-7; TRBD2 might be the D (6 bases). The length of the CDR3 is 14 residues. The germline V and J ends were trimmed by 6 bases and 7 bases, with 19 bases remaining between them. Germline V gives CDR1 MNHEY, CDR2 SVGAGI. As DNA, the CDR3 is TGTGCCAGCAGCGTTGCCGGACGGGCGGGAGAGCAGTACTTC. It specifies CASSVAGRAGEQYF.

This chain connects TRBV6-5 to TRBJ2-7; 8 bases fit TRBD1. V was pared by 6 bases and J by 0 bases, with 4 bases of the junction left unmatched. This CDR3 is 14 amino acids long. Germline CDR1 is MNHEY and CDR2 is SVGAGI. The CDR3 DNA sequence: TGTGCCAGCAGCAGGACAGGGAGCTCCTACGAGCAGTACTTC. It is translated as CASSRTGSSYEQYF.

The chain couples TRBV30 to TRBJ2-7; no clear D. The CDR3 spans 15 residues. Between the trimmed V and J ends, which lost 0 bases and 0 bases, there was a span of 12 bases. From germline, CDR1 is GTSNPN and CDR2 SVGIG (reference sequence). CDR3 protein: CAWSVVGWSSYEQYF. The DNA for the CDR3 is TGTGCCTGGAGTGTGGTGGGCTGGAGCTCCTACGAGCAGTACTTC.

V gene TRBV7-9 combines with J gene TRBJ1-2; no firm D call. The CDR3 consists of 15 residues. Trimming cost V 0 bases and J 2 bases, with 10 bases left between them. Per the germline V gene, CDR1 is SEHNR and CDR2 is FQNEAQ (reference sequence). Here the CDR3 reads CASSLARKQNYGYTF. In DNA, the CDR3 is TGTGCCAGCAGCTTAGCGCGAAAACAGAACTATGGCTACACCTTC.

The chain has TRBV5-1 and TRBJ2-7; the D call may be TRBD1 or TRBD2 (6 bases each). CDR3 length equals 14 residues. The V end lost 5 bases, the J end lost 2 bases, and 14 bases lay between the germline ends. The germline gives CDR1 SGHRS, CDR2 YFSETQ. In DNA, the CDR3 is TGCGCCAGCAGGAAGGAGGGGGGCGCCTACGAGCAGTACTTC. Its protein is CASRKEGGAYEQYF.

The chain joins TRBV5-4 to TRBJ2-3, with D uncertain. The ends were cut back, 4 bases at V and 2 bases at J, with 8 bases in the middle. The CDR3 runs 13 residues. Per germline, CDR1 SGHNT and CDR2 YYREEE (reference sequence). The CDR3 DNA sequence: TGTGCCAGCAGCAACCAAAACACAGATACGCAGTATTTT. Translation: CASSNQNTDTQYF. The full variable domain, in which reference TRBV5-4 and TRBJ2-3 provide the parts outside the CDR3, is ETGVTQSPTHLIKTRGQQVTLRCSSQSGHNTVSWYQQALGQGPQFIFQYYREEENGRGNFPPRFSGLQFPNYSSELNVNALELDDSALYLCASSNQNTDTQYFGPGTRLTVL.

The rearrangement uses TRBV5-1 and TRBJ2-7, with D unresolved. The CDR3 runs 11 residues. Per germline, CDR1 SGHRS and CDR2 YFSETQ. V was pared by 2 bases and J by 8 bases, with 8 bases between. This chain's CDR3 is CASSFSGKQYF. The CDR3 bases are TGCGCCAGCAGCTTCTCAGGAAAGCAGTACTTC.

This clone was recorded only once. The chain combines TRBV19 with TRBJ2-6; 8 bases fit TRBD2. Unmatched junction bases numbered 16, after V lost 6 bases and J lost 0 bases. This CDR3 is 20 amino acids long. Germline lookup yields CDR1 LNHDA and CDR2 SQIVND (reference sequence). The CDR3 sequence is CASSPIAGGRGSSGANVLTF. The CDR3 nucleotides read TGTGCCAGTAGCCCAATTGCGGGGGGCCGGGGGAGCTCTGGGGCCAACGTCCTGACTTTC.

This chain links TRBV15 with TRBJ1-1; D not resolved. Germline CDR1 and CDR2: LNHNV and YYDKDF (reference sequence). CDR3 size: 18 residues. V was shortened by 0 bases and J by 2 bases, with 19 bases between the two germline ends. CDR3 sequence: CATSRDLHLRGFNTEAFF. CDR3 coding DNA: TGTGCCACCAGCAGAGACCTCCATCTACGGGGATTTAACACTGAAGCTTTCTTT. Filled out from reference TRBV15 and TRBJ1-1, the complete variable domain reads DAMVIQNPRYQVTQFGKPVTLSCSQTLNHNVMYWYQQKSSQAPKLLFHYYDKDFNNEADTPDNFQSRRPNTSFCFLDIRSPGLGDTAMYLCATSRDLHLRGFNTEAFFGQGTRLTVV.

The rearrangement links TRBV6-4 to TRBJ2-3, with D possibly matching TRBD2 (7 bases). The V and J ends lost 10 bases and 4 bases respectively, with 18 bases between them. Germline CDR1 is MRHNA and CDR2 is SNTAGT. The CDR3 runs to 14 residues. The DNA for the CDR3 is TGTGCCACCAAACGGGGGGCCGGGGCAGATACGCAGTATTTT. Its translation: CATKRGAGADTQYF.

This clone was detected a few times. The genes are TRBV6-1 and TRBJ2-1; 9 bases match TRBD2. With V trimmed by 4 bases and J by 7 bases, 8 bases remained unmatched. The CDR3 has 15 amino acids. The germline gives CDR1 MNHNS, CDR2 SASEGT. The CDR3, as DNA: TGTGCCAGCAGTGTAAGACTAGCGGCCTCAAATGAGCAGTTCTTC. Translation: CASSVRLAASNEQFF.

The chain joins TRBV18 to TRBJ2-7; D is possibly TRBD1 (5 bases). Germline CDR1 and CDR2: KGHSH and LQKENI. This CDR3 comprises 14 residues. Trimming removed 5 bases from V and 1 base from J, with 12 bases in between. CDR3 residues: CASSSDTLSYEQYF. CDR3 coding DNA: TGTGCCAGCTCATCGGACACTTTATCCTACGAGCAGTACTTC. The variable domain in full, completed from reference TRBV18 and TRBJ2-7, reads NAGVMQNPRHLVRRRGQEARLRCSPMKGHSHVYWYRQLPEEGLKFMVYLQKENIIDESGMPKERFSAEFPKEGPSILRIQQVVRGDSAAYFCASSSDTLSYEQYFGPGTRLTVT.

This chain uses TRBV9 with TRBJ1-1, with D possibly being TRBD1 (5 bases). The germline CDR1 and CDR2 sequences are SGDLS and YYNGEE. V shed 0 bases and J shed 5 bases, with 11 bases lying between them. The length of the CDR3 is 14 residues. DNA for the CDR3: TGTGCCAGCAGCGTAGAGGGGCGCCGGACTGAAGCTTTCTTT. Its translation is CASSVEGRRTEAFF.

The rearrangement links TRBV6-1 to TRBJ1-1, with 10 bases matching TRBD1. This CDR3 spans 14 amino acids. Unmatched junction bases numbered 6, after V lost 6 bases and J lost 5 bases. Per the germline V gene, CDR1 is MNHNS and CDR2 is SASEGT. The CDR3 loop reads CASSFGQGGTEAFF. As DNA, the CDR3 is TGTGCCAGCAGCTTCGGACAGGGGGGGACTGAAGCTTTCTTT.

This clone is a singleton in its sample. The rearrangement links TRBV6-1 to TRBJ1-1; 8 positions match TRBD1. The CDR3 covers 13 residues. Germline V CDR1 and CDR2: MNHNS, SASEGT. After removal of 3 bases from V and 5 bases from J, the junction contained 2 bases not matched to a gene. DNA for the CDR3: TGTGCCAGCAGTGACAGGGGGCGGACTGAAGCTTTCTTT. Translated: CASSDRGRTEAFF.

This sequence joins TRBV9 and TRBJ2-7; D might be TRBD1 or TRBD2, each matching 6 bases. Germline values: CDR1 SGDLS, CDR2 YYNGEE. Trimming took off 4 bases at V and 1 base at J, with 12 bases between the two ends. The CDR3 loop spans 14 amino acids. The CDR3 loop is CASSPGGESYEQYF. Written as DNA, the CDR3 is TGTGCCAGCAGCCCCGGGGGCGAATCCTACGAGCAGTACTTC.

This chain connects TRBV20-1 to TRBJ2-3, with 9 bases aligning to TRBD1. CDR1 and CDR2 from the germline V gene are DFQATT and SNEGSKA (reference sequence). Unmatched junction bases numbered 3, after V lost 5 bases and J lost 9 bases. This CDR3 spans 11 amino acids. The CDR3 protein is CSADRGDTQYF. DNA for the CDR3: TGCAGTGCTGACAGGGGGGACACGCAGTATTTT.